This T cell receptor beta chain was identified in a study of cytomegalovirus exposure and HLA in healthy donors. Trimming stripped 1 base from V and 5 bases from J, with 10 bases between. Germline V gives CDR1 SGHRS, CDR2 YFSETQ. There are 14 residues in the CDR3. PCR used 60 Vbeta primers and 13 Jbeta primers. The table came from immunoSEQ multiplex PCR; TCRdb's copy has only in-frame clones and leaves some out. Of about 200,000 clones listed, around 85% are singletons. The sample taken for sequencing was PBMCs. The receptor was derived from a man in his forties or fifties in good health and CMV-seronegative. The V gene is TRBV5-1, the J gene TRBJ2-1; maybe TRBD2 (5 bases). The CDR3 sequence: CASSLISGNNEQFF. Written as DNA, the CDR3 is TGCGCCAGCAGCTTGATCAGCGGAAACAATGAGCAGTTCTTC.